These 28 T cell receptor beta chains were all obtained from the same sample, sequenced in a study of shared T cell receptors in the human thymus. Produced via immunoSEQ multiplex PCR; TCRdb's table is partial and in-frame only. The table has about 660,000 clones, 88% seen once; the top ten hold around 0.0099%. These data were also reused for a study on human thymus T cells.

The sample taken for sequencing was thymocytes. Receptor source: a boy younger than two with a congenital heart defect.

In this sample, this clone turned up once. This chain uses TRBV15 with TRBJ2-7, with 11 bases matching TRBD2. Trimming at V came to 3 bases and at J to 2 bases, leaving 3 bases not matched to a gene. The CDR3 has 15 amino acids. Germline V gene sequence: CDR1 LNHNV, CDR2 YYDKDF (reference sequence). CDR3 protein: CATSRRLAGTYEQYF. The CDR3 nucleotides are TGTGCCACCAGCAGGCGACTAGCGGGGACCTACGAGCAGTACTTC.

The chain is built from TRBV9 and TRBJ2-1, with D unresolved. CDR3 length equals 10 residues. Trimming pared 5 bases from V and 7 bases from J, leaving 4 bases between. CDR1 and CDR2 (germline): SGDLS, YYNGEE. In DNA form, the CDR3 reads TGTGCCAGCAGGTTAAATGAGCAGTTCTTC. Its protein product is CASRLNEQFF.

This chain connects TRBV4-3 to TRBJ2-4, with D hard to call. Trimming took off 1 base at V and 0 bases at J, with 10 bases between the two ends. Germline assignment: CDR1 LGHNA and CDR2 YSLEER. The CDR3 loop spans 16 amino acids. CDR3 sequence reads: CASSQGLRLAKNIQYF. In nucleotides, the CDR3 is TGCGCCAGCAGCCAAGGGTTGCGGCTAGCCAAAAACATTCAGTACTTC.

This rearrangement joins TRBV5-3 to TRBJ1-5; no clear D gene. TRBV5-3 is assigned to the ORF class and has an uncertain function. The CDR3 length is 17 residues. V lost 0 bases and J lost 0, with 13 bases in between. The CDR3 region has the DNA TGTGCCAGAAGCTTGGCAGGACTACTGAATAGCAATCAGCCCCAGCATTTT. It yields the protein CARSLAGLLNSNQPQHF.

The genes are TRBV5-4 and TRBJ2-5, with 7 bases lining up with TRBD1. Germline CDR1 reads SGHNT; CDR2 reads YYREEE (reference sequence). The CDR3 consists of 16 residues. The junction had 6 bases not matched to a gene; V was cut back by 0 bases and J by 1 base. In DNA form, the CDR3 reads TGTGCCAGCAGCTTGGCCCAGGACAGGCCCCAAGAGACCCAGTACTTC. It codes for CASSLAQDRPQETQYF.

This clone was counted only a few times. The chain couples TRBV7-6 to TRBJ2-7; 7 bases align to TRBD2. The V segment lost 4 bases and the J segment 7 bases; nucleotides outside the gene matches: 13. The CDR3 is 15 residues long. The V gene's germline CDR1 is SGHVS and CDR2 FNYEAQ. The CDR3 spells CASSSAGAGACEQYF. The CDR3 bases are TGTGCCAGCAGCTCGGCCGGCGCGGGAGCTTGTGAGCAGTACTTC.

This chain connects TRBV5-1 to TRBJ2-7; 8 nucleotides agree with TRBD2. Germline CDR1 is SGHRS and CDR2 is YFSETQ. CDR3 length equals 14 residues. V lost 3 bases, J lost 4 bases, and 6 bases stayed unmatched. CDR3 in DNA: TGCGCCAGCAGCTCCGGGACTAGAGATTACGAGCAGTACTTC. Translating gives CASSSGTRDYEQYF.

The chain couples TRBV5-4 to TRBJ2-1; 15 bases map to TRBD2. CDR3 size: 15 residues. The V segment lost 7 bases and the J segment 7 bases; nucleotides outside the gene matches: 6. Per germline, CDR1 SGHNT and CDR2 YYREEE (reference sequence). The CDR3 protein is CASHPGTSGRNEQFF. The CDR3 DNA is TGTGCCAGCCACCCCGGGACTAGCGGGAGGAATGAGCAGTTCTTC.

The gene calls are TRBV7-2 and TRBJ2-7; the match to TRBD2 covers 16 bases. The CDR3 loop spans 17 amino acids. The junction had 7 bases not matched to a gene; V was cut back by 5 bases and J by 3 bases. Germline V gene data show CDR1 as SGHTA and CDR2 as FQGNSA. CDR3: CASSPGGTSGRGYEQYF. CDR3 nucleotides: TGTGCCAGCAGCCCCGGGGGGACTAGCGGGAGGGGCTACGAGCAGTACTTC.

V usage is TRBV15 and J usage is TRBJ1-5; 9 bases match TRBD1. The J segment lost 5 bases and the V segment lost 4 bases, leaving 3 bases of the junction unmatched. This CDR3 has 14 amino acids. Germline CDR1 reads LNHNV; CDR2 reads YYDKDF (reference sequence). CDR3 loop: CATSTRTGDQPQHF. In DNA form, the CDR3 reads TGTGCCACCAGCACCCGGACAGGGGATCAGCCCCAGCATTTT. The full variable domain, in which reference TRBV15 and TRBJ1-5 provide the parts outside the CDR3, is DAMVIQNPRYQVTQFGKPVTLSCSQTLNHNVMYWYQQKSSQAPKLLFHYYDKDFNNEADTPDNFQSRRPNTSFCFLDIRSPGLGDTAMYLCATSTRTGDQPQHFGDGTRLSIL.

In its sample, this clone was seen once. CDR3 nucleotides: TGTGCCAGCAGCGTAGGGACAGGGGTAACCGGGGAGCTGTTTTTT. Encoded protein: CASSVGTGVTGELFF. The chain joins TRBV9 to TRBJ2-2; 9 bases align to TRBD1. Germline loops: CDR1 SGDLS, CDR2 YYNGEE. The CDR3 runs 15 residues. Losses at the gene ends were 0 bases for V and 5 bases for J; bases not matched to a gene: 2.

The rearrangement links TRBV27 to TRBJ2-7, with TRBD2 as a possible D gene (5 bases). Per germline, CDR1 MNHEY and CDR2 SMNVEV (reference sequence). This CDR3 has 11 residues. With 6 bases removed from V and 4 bases from J, the gap between germline ends came to 7 bases. CDR3 nucleotides: TGTGCCAGCAGAGAGGGTTACGAGCAGTACTTC. Its translation is CASREGYEQYF.

V and J are TRBV4-1 and TRBJ2-7, with D possibly matching TRBD2 (6 bases). Germline assignment: CDR1 MGHRA and CDR2 YSYEKL. V was shortened by 4 bases and J by 4 bases, with 17 bases between the two germline ends. CDR3 length: 15 amino acids. The CDR3 sequence: CASSRTGLGTYEQYF. CDR3 in DNA: TGCGCCAGCAGCCGGACGGGACTTGGAACTTACGAGCAGTACTTC.

This rearrangement joins TRBV7-2 to TRBJ2-5, with unresolved D. V lost 5 bases, J lost 0 bases, and 19 bases lay in between. Germline loops: CDR1 SGHTA, CDR2 FQGNSA. This CDR3 contains 17 residues. The CDR3 loop is CASSQIKVGENQETQYF. As DNA, the CDR3 is TGTGCCAGCAGCCAAATCAAGGTTGGAGAAAACCAAGAGACCCAGTACTTC.

The CDR3 DNA reads as TGTGCCAGCAGTTCATGGACAGGGATGGAGACCCAGTACTTC. Translating gives CASSSWTGMETQYF. The chain recombines TRBV6-5 with TRBJ2-5; 8 nucleotides line up with TRBD1. V gave up 4 bases and J gave up 5 bases; unmatched junction bases: 6. Germline loops: CDR1 MNHEY, CDR2 SVGAGI. CDR3 length: 14 amino acids.

The CDR3 DNA follows: TGCGCCAGCAGCCAAGATCGGGCAGGGAGGGGCTACGAGCAGTACTTC. Protein product: CASSQDRAGRGYEQYF. The rearrangement uses TRBV4-3 and TRBJ2-7; 7 nucleotides line up with TRBD2. CDR1 is LGHNA and CDR2 is YSLEER in the germline V gene. The CDR3 loop spans 16 amino acids. Losses at the gene ends were 0 bases for V and 3 bases for J; bases not matched to a gene: 8.

The chain uses TRBV10-3 and TRBJ2-7; TRBD2 aligns across 12 bases. V was clipped by 4 bases and J by 0 bases; unmatched bases: 10. This CDR3 has 18 residues. Germline V gene data show CDR1 as ENHRY and CDR2 as SYGVKD. The CDR3 DNA follows: TGTGCCATCAGTGGTCCGGGACTAGCGGGTCCAACCTCCTACGAGCAGTACTTC. Amino acid sequence: CAISGPGLAGPTSYEQYF.

The genes are TRBV27 and TRBJ2-2; D unresolved. The V and J ends lost 3 bases and 5 bases respectively, with 13 bases between them. Germline V gives CDR1 MNHEY, CDR2 SMNVEV (reference sequence). The CDR3 contains 15 residues. CDR3 bases: TGTGCCAGCAGTTTTGTGGCCCCGCGGACCGGGGAGCTGTTTTTT. Amino acid sequence: CASSFVAPRTGELFF.

The chain joins TRBV6-5 to TRBJ2-5; D unresolved. CDR3 length: 14 amino acids. Between the trimmed V and J ends, which lost 6 bases and 1 base, there was a span of 12 bases. CDR1 and CDR2 from the germline V gene are MNHEY and SVGAGI. As DNA, the CDR3 is TGTGCCAGCAGGCAGGCGCGACGCCAAGAGACCCAGTACTTC. Translating it yields CASRQARRQETQYF.

This clone was detected only a few times. The chain has TRBV28 and TRBJ2-3, with 8 bases identical to TRBD2. The CDR3 consists of 18 residues. Trimming took 4 bases from V and 0 from J; bases not matched to a gene: 12. CDR1 is MDHEN, CDR2 SYDVKM, per germline. The CDR3 DNA is TGTGCCAGCAGTTCTACTAGCGGCCTACTTGACAGCACAGATACGCAGTATTTT. It translates to CASSSTSGLLDSTDTQYF. Full variable domain (missing parts from reference TRBV28 and TRBJ2-3): DVKVTQSSRYLVKRTGEKVFLECVQDMDHENMFWYRQDPGLGLRLIYFSYDVKMKEKGDIPEGYSVSREKKERFSLILESASTNQTSMYLCASSSTSGLLDSTDTQYFGPGTRLTVL.

The chain has TRBV7-9 and TRBJ2-3, with 9 nucleotides matching TRBD2. The V segment lost 0 bases and the J segment 4 bases; nucleotides outside the gene matches: 14. This CDR3 region has 19 residues. Germline V gives CDR1 SEHNR, CDR2 FQNEAQ (reference sequence). CDR3: CASSLASFGSGSWSDTQYF. The CDR3 bases are TGTGCCAGCAGCTTAGCGAGTTTTGGTAGCGGGAGTTGGTCAGATACGCAGTATTTT.

This sequence joins TRBV4-3 and TRBJ2-7; the match to TRBD1 covers 8 bases. From germline, CDR1 is LGHNA and CDR2 YSLEER. V lost 4 bases and J lost 2; bases outside the gene matches: 7. The CDR3 loop spans 15 amino acids. The CDR3 DNA is TGCGCCAGCAGCCGAGAAGACAGGGGTGCCTACGAGCAGTACTTC. Translation: CASSREDRGAYEQYF.

The chain uses TRBV5-4 and TRBJ2-7; 8 bases fit TRBD1. Germline lookup yields CDR1 SGHNT and CDR2 YYREEE (reference sequence). The CDR3 is made up of 16 amino acids. Germline trimming cut 3 bases from V and 1 base from J; bases unmatched to any gene: 9. Here the CDR3 DNA reads TGTGCCAGCAGCTCCCCCAATGGACAGGGTTCCTACGAGCAGTACTTC. Residues: CASSSPNGQGSYEQYF.

CDR3 in DNA: TGTGCCAGCAGCCTTGGGAGATGGGATCAGCCCCAGCATTTT. Translation: CASSLGRWDQPQHF. This sequence joins TRBV5-8 and TRBJ1-5; no definite D call. V lost 4 bases to trimming and J lost 5 bases, with 13 bases between them. This CDR3 is built from 14 residues. The V gene's germline CDR1 is SGHTS and CDR2 YDEGEE.

Only one count was recorded for this clone. V and J are TRBV11-3 and TRBJ2-2; the match to TRBD2 covers 11 bases. Unmatched junction bases numbered 8, after V lost 4 bases and J lost 7 bases. The CDR3 consists of 16 residues. Looked up from germline, CDR1 is SGHNT and CDR2 is YENEEA. The CDR3 protein is CASSSLAGGPVGELFF. The CDR3, as DNA: TGTGCCAGCAGCTCCTTAGCGGGAGGGCCGGTCGGGGAGCTGTTTTTT.

The genes are TRBV4-1 and TRBJ2-7; 10 nucleotides agree with TRBD2. The junction had 14 bases not matched to a gene; V was cut back by 2 bases and J by 4 bases. There are 18 residues in the CDR3. Germline-derived CDR1 and CDR2 are MGHRA and YSYEKL. CDR3 residues: CASSQHGASGRPGYEQYF. DNA for the CDR3: TGCGCCAGCAGCCAACATGGGGCTAGCGGGAGACCCGGGTACGAGCAGTACTTC.

In DNA form, the CDR3 reads TGCGCCAGCAGCCTGGAAGCAGGGGGGACTAGCGGGGTCTACAATGAGCAGTTCTTC. This sequence encodes CASSLEAGGTSGVYNEQFF. The chain has TRBV5-1 and TRBJ2-1, with 13 bases lining up with TRBD2. This CDR3 comprises 19 residues. Germline V gene data show CDR1 as SGHRS and CDR2 as YFSETQ. J gave up 3 bases and V 4 bases, and 13 bases lay outside the gene matches. Full variable domain (missing parts from reference TRBV5-1 and TRBJ2-1): KAGVTQTPRYLIKTRGQQVTLSCSPISGHRSVSWYQQTPGQGLQFLFEYFSETQRNKGNFPGRFSGRQFSNSRSEMNVSTLELGDSALYLCASSLEAGGTSGVYNEQFFGPGTRLTVL.

This clone was found a few times. V gene TRBV19 combines with J gene TRBJ2-7; 9 bases align to TRBD2. V was clipped by 4 bases and J by 9 bases; unmatched bases: 7. There are 13 residues in the CDR3. Germline lookup yields CDR1 LNHDA and CDR2 SQIVND (reference sequence). CDR3 sequence (DNA): TGTGCCAGTAGTACCCAGCGGGAGGTAGGGCAGTACTTC. Its translation is CASSTQREVGQYF.